The T cell receptor beta chain under discussion was sequenced for a study of T cell responses to AZD1222 COVID-19 vaccine. Whole-study context: Second doses were pooled across both intervals (about 4 or about 12 weeks). General study points: Most donors were white British, females outnumbered males, and clonal diversity was possibly underestimated. In all cases, repertoires were sampled only after the peak T cell response.

Concerning this clone itself: Its antigen is as yet unknown.

Here immunoSEQ multiplex PCR was the method, and the copy in TCRdb shows in-frame clones only, minus some. The table shows approximately 120,000 clones, with 90% to 95% occurring only once. V shed 3 bases and J shed 1 base, with 9 bases lying between them. CDR1 is KGHSH and CDR2 is LQKENI in the germline V gene. The CDR3 runs to 14 residues. The source is an adult in good health. The input for sequencing was peripheral blood, taken on day 0 of AZD1222 vaccination. The rearrangement joins TRBV18 to TRBJ2-5, with D uncertain. CDR3 sequence (DNA): TGTGCCAGCTCACCGTCCCCAGGCCAAGAGACCCAGTACTTC. This encodes CASSPSPGQETQYF.